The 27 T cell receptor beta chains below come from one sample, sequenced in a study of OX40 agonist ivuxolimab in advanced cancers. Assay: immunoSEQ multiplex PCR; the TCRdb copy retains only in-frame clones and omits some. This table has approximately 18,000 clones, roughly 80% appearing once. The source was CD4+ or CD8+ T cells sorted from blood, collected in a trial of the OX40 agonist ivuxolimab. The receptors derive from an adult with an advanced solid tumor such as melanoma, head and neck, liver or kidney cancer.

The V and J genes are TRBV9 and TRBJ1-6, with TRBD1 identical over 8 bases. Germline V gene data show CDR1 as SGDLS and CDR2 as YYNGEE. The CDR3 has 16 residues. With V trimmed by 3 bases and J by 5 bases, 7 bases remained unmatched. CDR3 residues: CASSAPGQGDNSPLHF. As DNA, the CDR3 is TGTGCCAGCAGCGCCCCTGGACAGGGAGATAATTCACCCCTCCACTTT.

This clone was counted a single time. The DNA for the CDR3 is TGTGCCAGCAGCTTAGCCGGAGCTAACAATCAGCCCCAGCATTTT. This translates into CASSLAGANNQPQHF. This chain connects TRBV7-8 to TRBJ1-5; D ambiguous. Trimming pared 0 bases from V and 3 bases from J, leaving 9 bases between. The germline V gene encodes CDR1 SGHVS and CDR2 FQNEAQ. The CDR3 has 15 residues.

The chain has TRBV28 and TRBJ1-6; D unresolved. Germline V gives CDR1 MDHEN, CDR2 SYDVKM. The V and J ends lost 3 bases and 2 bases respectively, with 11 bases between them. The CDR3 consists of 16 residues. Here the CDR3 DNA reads TGTGCCAGCAGTTTTGTGTCCCAGCCCTATAATTCACCCCTCCACTTT. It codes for CASSFVSQPYNSPLHF.

As DNA, the CDR3 is TGTGCCAGCAGCTTAGGCAATCAGCCCCAGCATTTT. It translates to CASSLGNQPQHF. This chain uses TRBV7-2 with TRBJ1-5; D unclear. The V end lost 1 base, the J end lost 2 bases, and 0 bases lay between the germline ends. The germline CDR1 and CDR2 sequences are SGHTA and FQGNSA. The CDR3 has 12 amino acids.

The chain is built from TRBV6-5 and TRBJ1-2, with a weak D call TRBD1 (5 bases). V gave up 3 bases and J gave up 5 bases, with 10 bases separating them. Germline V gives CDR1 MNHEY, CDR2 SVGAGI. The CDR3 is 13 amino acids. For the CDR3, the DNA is TGTGCCAGCAGTTATGGCGGGGGTTATGGCTACACCTTC. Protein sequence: CASSYGGGYGYTF.

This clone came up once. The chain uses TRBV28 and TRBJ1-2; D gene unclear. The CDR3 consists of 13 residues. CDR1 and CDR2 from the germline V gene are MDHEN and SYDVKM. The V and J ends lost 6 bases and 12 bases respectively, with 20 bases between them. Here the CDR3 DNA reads TGTGCCAGCAGGACACGGGAGTATGGTTTACACACCTTC. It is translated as CASRTREYGLHTF.

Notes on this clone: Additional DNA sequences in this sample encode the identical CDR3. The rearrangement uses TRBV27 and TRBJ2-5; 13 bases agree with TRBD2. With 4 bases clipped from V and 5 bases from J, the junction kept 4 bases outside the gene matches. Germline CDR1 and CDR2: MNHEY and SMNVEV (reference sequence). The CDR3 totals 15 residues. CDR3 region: CASSSTSGGPETQYF. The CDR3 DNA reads TGTGCCAGCAGTTCGACTAGCGGGGGGCCGGAGACCCAGTACTTC.

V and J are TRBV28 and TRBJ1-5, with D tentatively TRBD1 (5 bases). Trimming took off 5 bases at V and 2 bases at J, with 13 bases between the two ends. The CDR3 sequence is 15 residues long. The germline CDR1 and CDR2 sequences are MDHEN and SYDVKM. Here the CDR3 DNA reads TGTGCCAGCAGTCCCCAGGGTGGCGGCAATCAGCCCCAGCATTTT. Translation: CASSPQGGGNQPQHF.

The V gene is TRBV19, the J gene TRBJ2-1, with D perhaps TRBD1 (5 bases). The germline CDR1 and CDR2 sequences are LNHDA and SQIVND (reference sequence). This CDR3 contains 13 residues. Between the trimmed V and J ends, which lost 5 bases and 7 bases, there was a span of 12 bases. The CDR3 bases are TGTGCCAGTAGTCCCCAGGGTCTGAATGAGCAGTTCTTC. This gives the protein CASSPQGLNEQFF.

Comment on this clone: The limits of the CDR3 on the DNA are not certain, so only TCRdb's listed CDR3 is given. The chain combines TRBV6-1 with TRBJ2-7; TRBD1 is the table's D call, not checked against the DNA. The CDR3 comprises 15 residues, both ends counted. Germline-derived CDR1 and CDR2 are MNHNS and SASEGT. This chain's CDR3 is CASSEAAYSLDKCDF.

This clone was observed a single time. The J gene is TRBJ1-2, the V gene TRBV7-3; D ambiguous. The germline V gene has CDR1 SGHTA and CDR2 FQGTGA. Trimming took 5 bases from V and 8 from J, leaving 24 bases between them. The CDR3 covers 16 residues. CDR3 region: CASSPGGSITGWGYTF. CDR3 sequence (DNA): TGTGCCAGCAGCCCCGGTGGCAGCATTACTGGATGGGGCTACACCTTC.

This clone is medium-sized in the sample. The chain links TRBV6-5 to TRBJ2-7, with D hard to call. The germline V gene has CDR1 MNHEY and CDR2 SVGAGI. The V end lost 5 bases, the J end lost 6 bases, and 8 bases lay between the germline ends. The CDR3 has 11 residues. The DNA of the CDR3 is TGTGCCAGCAGTGAAACGAGCGAGCAGTACTTC. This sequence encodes CASSETSEQYF.

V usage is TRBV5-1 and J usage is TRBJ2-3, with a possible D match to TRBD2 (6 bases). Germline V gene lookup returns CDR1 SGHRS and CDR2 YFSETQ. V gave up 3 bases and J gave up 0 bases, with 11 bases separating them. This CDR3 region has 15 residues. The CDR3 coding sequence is TGCGCCAGCAGCTGGGCCGGGACTAGCACAGATACGCAGTATTTT. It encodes CASSWAGTSTDTQYF.

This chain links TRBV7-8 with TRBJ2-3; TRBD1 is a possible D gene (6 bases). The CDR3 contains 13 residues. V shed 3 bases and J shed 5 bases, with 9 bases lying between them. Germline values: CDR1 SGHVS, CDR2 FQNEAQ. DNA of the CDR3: TGTGCCAGCAGCTTGGGACACCGAGATACGCAGTATTTT. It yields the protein CASSLGHRDTQYF.

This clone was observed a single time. As DNA, the CDR3 is TGTGCCAGCAGTTTAGGCCCCCAGGAGCCCCAGCATTTT. Protein sequence: CASSLGPQEPQHF. The gene calls are TRBV28 and TRBJ1-5; no clear D gene. The CDR3 has 13 residues. Trimming pared 2 bases from V and 8 bases from J, leaving 10 bases between. Looked up from germline, CDR1 is MDHEN and CDR2 is SYDVKM.

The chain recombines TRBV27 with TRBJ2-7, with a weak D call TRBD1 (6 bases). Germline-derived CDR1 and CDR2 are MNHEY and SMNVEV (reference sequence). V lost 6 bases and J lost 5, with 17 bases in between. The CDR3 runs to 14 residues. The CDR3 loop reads CASSIRGALDEQYF. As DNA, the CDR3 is TGTGCCAGCAGCATCAGGGGAGCGTTAGACGAGCAGTACTTC.

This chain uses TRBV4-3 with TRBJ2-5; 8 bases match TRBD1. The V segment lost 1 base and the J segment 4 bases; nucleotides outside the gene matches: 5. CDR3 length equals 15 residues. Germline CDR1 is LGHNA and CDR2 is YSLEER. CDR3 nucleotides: TGCGCCAGCAGCCAAGGGACAGGGATAGGAGAGACCCAGTACTTC. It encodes CASSQGTGIGETQYF.

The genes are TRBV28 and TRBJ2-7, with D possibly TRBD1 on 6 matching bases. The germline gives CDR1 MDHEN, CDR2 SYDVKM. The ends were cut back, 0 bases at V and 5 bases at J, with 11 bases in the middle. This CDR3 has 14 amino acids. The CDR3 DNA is TGTGCCAGCAGTTTATGGGGCAGGGACAACGAGCAGTACTTC. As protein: CASSLWGRDNEQYF.

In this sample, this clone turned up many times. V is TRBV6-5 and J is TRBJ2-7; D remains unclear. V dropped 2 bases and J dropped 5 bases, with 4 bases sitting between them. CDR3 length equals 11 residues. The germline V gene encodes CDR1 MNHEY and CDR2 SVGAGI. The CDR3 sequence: CASSYPDEQYF. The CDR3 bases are TGTGCCAGCAGTTACCCGGACGAGCAGTACTTC.

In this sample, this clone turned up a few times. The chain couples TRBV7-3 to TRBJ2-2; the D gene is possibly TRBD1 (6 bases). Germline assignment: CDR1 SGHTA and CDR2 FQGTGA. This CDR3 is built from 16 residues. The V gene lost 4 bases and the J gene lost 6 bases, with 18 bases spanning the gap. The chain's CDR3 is CASSSLGGTTAGELFF. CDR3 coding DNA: TGTGCCAGCAGCTCCCTAGGTGGGACAACAGCCGGGGAGCTGTTTTTT. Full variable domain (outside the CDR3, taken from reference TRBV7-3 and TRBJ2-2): GAGVSQTPSNKVTEKGKYVELRCDPISGHTALYWYRQSLGQGPEFLIYFQGTGAADDSGLPNDRFFAVRPEGSVSTLKIQRTERGDSAVYLCASSSLGGTTAGELFFGEGSRLTVL.

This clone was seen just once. The CDR3 sequence is CASSPGLSYEQYF. Here the CDR3 DNA reads TGTGCCAGCAGCCCCGGATTATCCTACGAGCAGTACTTC. The rearrangement links TRBV7-8 to TRBJ2-7; D gene ambiguous. Germline CDR1 and CDR2: SGHVS and FQNEAQ. Deletions cut 5 bases from V and 1 base from J, with 9 bases between. The CDR3 is made up of 13 amino acids.

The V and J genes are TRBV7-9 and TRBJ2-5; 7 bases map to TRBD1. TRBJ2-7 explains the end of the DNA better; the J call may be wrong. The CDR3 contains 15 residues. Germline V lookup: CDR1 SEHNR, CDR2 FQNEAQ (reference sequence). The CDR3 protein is CASSHLAGTVPEQYF. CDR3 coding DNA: TGTGCCAGCAGTCATCTCGCCGGGACAGTGCCCGAGCAGTACTTC.

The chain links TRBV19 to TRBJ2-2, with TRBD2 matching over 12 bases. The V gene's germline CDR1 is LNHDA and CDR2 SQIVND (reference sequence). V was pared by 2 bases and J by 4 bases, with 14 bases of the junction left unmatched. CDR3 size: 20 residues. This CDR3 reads CASSILVPQTSGRITGELFF. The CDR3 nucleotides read TGTGCCAGTAGTATACTAGTCCCCCAAACTAGCGGGAGGATCACCGGGGAGCTGTTTTTT.

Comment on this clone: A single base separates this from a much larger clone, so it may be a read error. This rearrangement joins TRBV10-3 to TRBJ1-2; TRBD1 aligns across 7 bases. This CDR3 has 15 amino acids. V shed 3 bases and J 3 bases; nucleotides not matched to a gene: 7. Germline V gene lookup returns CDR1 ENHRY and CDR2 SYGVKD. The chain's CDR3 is CAISERVRGDYGYTF. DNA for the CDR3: TGTGCCATCAGTGAAAGGGTCAGGGGGGACTATGGCTACACCTTC.

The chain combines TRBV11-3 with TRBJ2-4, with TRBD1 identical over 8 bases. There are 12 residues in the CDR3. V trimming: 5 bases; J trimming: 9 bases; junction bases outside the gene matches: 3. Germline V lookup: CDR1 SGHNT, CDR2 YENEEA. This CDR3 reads CASSGTGGIQYF. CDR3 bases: TGTGCCAGCAGCGGAACAGGGGGCATTCAGTACTTC.

DNA of the CDR3: TGTGCCAGCAGCTTGACAGGGGCCCCCTACGAGCAGTACTTC. As protein: CASSLTGAPYEQYF. The chain combines TRBV7-2 with TRBJ2-5; 8 bases fit TRBD1. The end of the DNA aligns better with TRBJ2-7, so the J call may be wrong. Germline-derived CDR1 and CDR2 are SGHTA and FQGNSA. This CDR3 has 14 residues.

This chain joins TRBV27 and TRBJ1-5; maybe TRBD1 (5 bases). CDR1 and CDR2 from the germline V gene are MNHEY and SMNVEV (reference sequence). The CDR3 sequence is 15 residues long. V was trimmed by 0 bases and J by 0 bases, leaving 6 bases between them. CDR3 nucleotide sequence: TGTGCCAGCAGTTTATCGACAGCTAGCAATCAGCCCCAGCATTTT. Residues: CASSLSTASNQPQHF.